The 16 T cell receptor beta chains given below trace back to one sample, sequenced in a study of regulatory T cells in long-lasting Graves disease. Time point in this sample: newly diagnosed GD, antithyroid drugs for less than 3 months. After RNA was extracted from PBMCs, the TCR library was made from it. For TCR beta, libraries came from iRepertoire HTBI primers and Arm-PCR of CDR3 regions. TCRdb independently ran MiXCR on the multiplex PCR reads; one entry per CDR3 protein. The table records some 460,000 distinct CDR3 sequences, roughly 17% of them present only once. The same specimen was also included in a second study, on T cells in Graves' hyperthyroidism and ophthalmopathy.

Specimen: peripheral blood mononuclear cells (PBMCs), collected at new diagnosis, from a patient treated with antithyroid drugs. These receptors all stem from a middle-aged man with Graves disease.

V and J are TRBV5-1 and TRBJ2-1; D is possibly TRBD1 (5 bases). This CDR3 comprises 14 residues. Trimming cost V 0 bases and J 10 bases, with 14 bases left between them. Germline V gene sequence: CDR1 SGHRS, CDR2 YFSETQ. This CDR3 is CASSLGAGSSEQFF. DNA for the CDR3: TGCGCCAGCAGCTTGGGCGCAGGGTCATCCGAGCAGTTCTTC.

This clonotype was seen many times. The chain combines TRBV5-1 with TRBJ1-6; no firm D call. From germline, CDR1 is SGHRS and CDR2 YFSETQ. Trimming stripped 1 base from V and 3 bases from J, with 11 bases between. This CDR3 comprises 16 residues. For the CDR3, the DNA is TGCGCCAGCAGCTTGTACCAGGACCGCTATAATTCACCCCTCCACTTT. It translates to CASSLYQDRYNSPLHF.

This clonotype was counted a few times. J is TRBJ2-7 and V is TRBV6-1, with 7 bases identical to TRBD1. The V gene's germline CDR1 is MNHNS and CDR2 SASEGT. V was pared by 8 bases and J by 1 base, with 8 bases of the junction left unmatched. The CDR3 is 14 residues long. The CDR3 sequence: CASVGRGPSYEQYF. The DNA for the CDR3 is TGTGCCAGCGTGGGTAGGGGGCCTTCCTACGAGCAGTACTTC.

This clonotype was seen a few times. The genes are TRBV12-5 and TRBJ2-2; D is unresolved. Germline V gene lookup returns CDR1 LGHNT and CDR2 FRNRAP. There are 17 residues in the CDR3. Trimming left V 0 bases short and J 0 bases short, with 11 bases between. Here the CDR3 reads CASGLVLGNPNTGELFF. CDR3 in DNA: TGTGCTAGTGGTTTGGTACTGGGAAACCCGAACACCGGGGAGCTGTTTTTT.

A few counts support this clonotype. This chain connects TRBV19 to TRBJ1-1; 9 positions agree with TRBD1. Germline V CDR1 and CDR2: LNHDA, SQIVND (reference sequence). The CDR3 has 15 residues. J lost 1 base, V lost 8 bases, and 8 bases had no gene match. Here the CDR3 reads CASRGPGQGNTEAFF. CDR3 nucleotide sequence: TGTGCCAGTCGTGGCCCGGGACAGGGGAACACTGAAGCTTTCTTT.

This clonotype has a count of ten or more. This rearrangement joins TRBV20-1 to TRBJ2-7; the D call may be TRBD1 or TRBD2 (6 bases each). Trimming cost V 5 bases and J 3 bases, with 17 bases left between them. The germline gives CDR1 DFQATT, CDR2 SNEGSKA (reference sequence). The CDR3 sequence is 14 residues long. The CDR3 sequence: CSARRGEDHYEQYF. As DNA, the CDR3 is TGCAGTGCTCGGAGGGGGGAGGATCACTACGAGCAGTACTTC.

This clonotype has at least ten counts. The rearrangement joins TRBV11-2 to TRBJ2-7; maybe TRBD2 (6 bases). This CDR3 contains 15 residues. V gave up 1 base and J gave up 1 base, with 11 bases separating them. Germline lookup yields CDR1 SGHAT and CDR2 FQNNGV. For the CDR3, the DNA is TGTGCCAGCAGCTTAGTCGGGAGAGAGTCCTACGAGCAGTACTTC. Translating gives CASSLVGRESYEQYF. The variable domain in full, completed from reference TRBV11-2 and TRBJ2-7, reads EAGVAQSPRYKIIEKRQSVAFWCNPISGHATLYWYQQILGQGPKLLIQFQNNGVVDDSQLPKDRFSAERLKGVDSTLKIQPAKLEDSAVYLCASSLVGRESYEQYFGPGTRLTVT.

This chain uses TRBV12-3 or TRBV12-4 with TRBJ2-3; D ambiguous. Trimming took 7 bases from V and 2 from J, leaving 10 bases between them. The CDR3 sequence is 13 residues long. CDR3 nucleotides: TGTGCCAGCACAGGAAGTAACACAGATACGCAGTATTTT. Its translation is CASTGSNTDTQYF.

This clonotype was counted at least ten times. The DNA of the CDR3 is TGCAGTGCTAGAGGGGAAGGAGCGGTAAGCTCCTACAATGAGCAGTTCTTC. Translation gives CSARGEGAVSSYNEQFF. The chain recombines TRBV20-1 with TRBJ2-1, with D perhaps matching TRBD2 (5 bases). Germline CDR1 and CDR2: DFQATT and SNEGSKA (reference sequence). V lost 1 base and J 0 bases, leaving 16 bases between the germline ends. The CDR3 spans 17 residues.

This clonotype turned up a few times. V gene TRBV29-1 combines with J gene TRBJ2-7; D not resolved. This CDR3 contains 13 residues. Trimming shortened V by 5 bases and J by 0 bases, and 11 bases separated the two germline ends. The germline gives CDR1 SQVTM, CDR2 ANQGSEA. The CDR3 loop is CSVSSANSYEQYF. The CDR3, as DNA: TGCAGCGTTTCGAGCGCTAACTCCTACGAGCAGTACTTC.

A note on this clonotype: One base away lies a much larger clone, so this may be a sequencing read error. The J gene is TRBJ1-2, the V gene TRBV27; D remains unclear. The CDR3 contains 13 residues. Germline V gene data show CDR1 as MNHEY and CDR2 as SMNVEV (reference sequence). The CDR3 region is CASRLGSWEGCTF. CDR3 in DNA: TGTGCCAGCAGACTTGGGTCCTGGGAGGGCTGCACCTTC.

This clonotype has only a few counts. The chain is built from TRBV5-1 and TRBJ2-2, with D unclear. V lost 4 bases and J lost 7, with 11 bases in between. The germline CDR1 and CDR2 sequences are SGHRS and YFSETQ. The CDR3 extends over 13 amino acids. The CDR3 sequence: CASSAGRDGELFF. DNA of the CDR3: TGCGCCAGCAGCGCCGGACGAGACGGGGAGCTGTTTTTT.

The chain uses TRBV12-3 or TRBV12-4 and TRBJ2-6; D not certain. The CDR3 has 16 residues. Trimming removed 5 bases at V and 4 bases at J, with 15 bases between. The CDR3: CASSDIDGPGANVLTF. CDR3 coding DNA: TGTGCCAGCAGTGATATCGACGGGCCCGGGGCCAACGTCCTGACTTTC.

For this clonotype: A much larger clone differs by one base, so this may be a read error. The CDR3 DNA reads as TGTGCCAGCAGTAACGTTAGAGACCACACTGAAGCTCTCTTT. Encoded protein: CASSNVRDHTEALF. This chain connects TRBV28 to TRBJ1-1, with unresolved D. The CDR3 is 14 amino acids. CDR1 is MDHEN and CDR2 is SYDVKM in the germline V gene.

CDR3: CASSLATRAAQGTGELFF. In nucleotides, the CDR3 is TGTGCCAGCAGCTTGGCCACCCGAGCGGCCCAGGGCACCGGGGAGCTGTTTTTT. The chain links TRBV5-8 to TRBJ2-2; D may match TRBD1 or TRBD2 (5 bases each). Trimming shortened V by 0 bases and J by 4 bases, and 19 bases separated the two germline ends. There are 18 residues in the CDR3. Germline lookup yields CDR1 SGHTS and CDR2 YDEGEE.

Many counts were recorded for this clonotype. The chain combines TRBV28 with TRBJ2-7; no clear D gene. Looked up from germline, CDR1 is MDHEN and CDR2 is SYDVKM. Trimming removed 6 bases from V and 1 base from J, with 13 bases in between. The CDR3 is 14 residues long. CDR3 DNA sequence: TGTGCCAGCAGAACGGGTGGTGAGTCCTACGAGCAGTACTTC. It codes for CASRTGGESYEQYF.